This T cell receptor (beta chain) was identified during a study of regulatory T cells in long-lasting Graves disease. This clonotype occurred many times. Specified time point: newly diagnosed GD, antithyroid drugs for less than 3 months. Extracted RNA from PBMCs served as the source of the TCR library. The CDR3 loop spans 14 amino acids. The germline gives CDR1 MDHEN, CDR2 SYDVKM. The V and J ends lost 2 bases and 1 base respectively, with 8 bases between them. CDR3 regions were amplified by Arm-PCR using iRepertoire HTBI primers to build TCR beta libraries. Each CDR3 protein is one row after TCRdb ran MiXCR on the multiplex PCR reads. The repertoire holds around 450,000 distinct CDR3 sequences, with 15% to 20% as singletons. The same sample was also studied in work on T cells in Graves' hyperthyroidism and ophthalmopathy. That work contributes: Blood shared most expanded thyroid clonotypes above 0.001.

This clonotype was obtained from a man aged 35 to 55 with Graves disease. V and J are TRBV28 and TRBJ1-1; D is uncertain. The material sequenced was peripheral blood mononuclear cells (PBMCs), taken at new diagnosis, from a patient treated with antithyroid drugs. This chain's CDR3 is CASSLGEKNTEAFF. CDR3 coding DNA: TGTGCCAGCAGTTTAGGGGAAAAGAACACTGAAGCTTTCTTT.